What follows is one T cell receptor beta chain and its context. A junction boundary mismatches the germline segment, possibly from a read error. The second PCR ran about 6 to 12 cycles with a sample-barcoded 5' primer and J-beta primers. A 12-random-nucleotide template-switch adaptor tagged each cDNA molecule. Every sample returned 2.5 million or more CDR3-containing paired-end reads. One entry per CDR3 protein, called by TCRdb with MiXCR from the 5' RACE reads. The top ten hold approximately 17% of the sample, which has 450,000 to 700,000 distinct CDR3 sequences, about 25% seen once. The sample is drawn from a study of blood T cells in healthy people across ages. The overall study: Researchers report that template switching captured about one barcoded beta molecule per two T cells.

From germline, CDR1 is SGHTA and CDR2 FQGNSA. The length of the CDR3 is 17 residues. Sequenced sample: blood. This TCR came from a woman aged 70-85 years in good health. The V and J genes are TRBV7-2 and TRBJ2-6; TRBD1 is a possible D gene (6 bases). In DNA form, the CDR3 reads TGTGCCAGCAGCTGGGACATACTGACTTCTGGGGCCAACGTCCCGACTTTC. Protein product: CASSWDILTSGANVPTF.